This entry concerns a single TCR beta chain. The data stem from a study of blood T cell repertoires in COVID-19. Study-level information: The cDNA or gDNA used as material had been derived from T cells, B-cell-depleted T cells, or PBMCs.

CDR3 size: 14 residues. Germline CDR1 is LNHNV and CDR2 is YYDKDF (reference sequence). V gave up 0 bases and J gave up 6 bases, with 8 bases separating them. Method: immunoSEQ multiplex PCR; TCRdb's copy keeps in-frame clones and lacks some. The table records around 16,000 clones, approximately 86% of them present only once. The sequence was obtained from a human donor in a cohort sampled during active COVID-19. This chain connects TRBV15 to TRBJ2-2, with unresolved D. The sequencing sample was made of peripheral blood. The CDR3 spells CATSRDISPGELFF. CDR3 DNA: TGTGCCACCAGCAGAGATATTAGCCCCGGGGAGCTGTTTTTT.